Each of the 31 T cell receptor beta chains below was sequenced from the same sample in a study of T cell repertoires in cytomegalovirus infection. The antigens these receptors bind are not known. TCRdb re-called the reads with MiXCR, one entry per CDR3 protein. The profile covers some 320,000 distinct CDR3 sequences, with approximately 32% appearing a single time and around 18% taken by the ten largest. The input for sequencing was cultured PBMCs, taken from culture after CMV antigen stimulation. These receptors all come from a human donor in good health (CMV status not recorded). Some clones in this sample may be carry-over from other donors' samples.

This clonotype has a count of ten or more. This chain links TRBV12-3 or TRBV12-4 with TRBJ2-5, with D possibly TRBD2 on 7 matching bases. Between the trimmed V and J ends, which lost 7 bases and 9 bases, there was a span of 15 bases. There are 12 residues in the CDR3. CDR3 sequence (DNA): TGTGCCAGCACCGGGGGGCAGCGGTCCCAGTACTTC. It yields the protein CASTGGQRSQYF.

This clonotype came up once. The chain has TRBV27 and TRBJ1-1; TRBD1 agrees at 8 bases. Per the germline V gene, CDR1 is MNHEY and CDR2 is SMNVEV (reference sequence). This CDR3 contains 16 residues. V gave up 2 bases and J gave up 5 bases; unmatched junction bases: 10. CDR3 amino acids: CASSLDARGRGTEAFF. CDR3 sequence (DNA): TGTGCCAGCAGTTTAGACGCCAGGGGGCGGGGGACTGAAGCTTTCTTT.

This chain links TRBV6-5 with TRBJ1-1; a possible D gene is TRBD1 (6 bases). With 4 bases removed from V and 1 base from J, the gap between germline ends came to 16 bases. The CDR3 runs to 16 residues. CDR1 MNHEY and CDR2 SVGAGI come from the germline V gene. The CDR3 protein is CASSSTSGTPNTEAFF. CDR3 nucleotides: TGTGCCAGCAGTTCGACCTCCGGGACACCGAACACTGAAGCTTTCTTT.

This chain connects TRBV10-2 to TRBJ2-5; D is unclear. The germline gives CDR1 WSHSY, CDR2 SAAADI. Trimming removed 3 bases from V and 4 bases from J, with 12 bases in between. The CDR3 is made up of 14 amino acids. CDR3 region: CASSEVGSGETQYF. The DNA for the CDR3 is TGCGCCAGCAGTGAAGTGGGTTCAGGAGAGACCCAGTACTTC.

A few counts support this clonotype. The chain combines TRBV14 with TRBJ1-2, with D unresolved. Germline V gene sequence: CDR1 SGHDN, CDR2 FVKESK. V gave up 2 bases and J gave up 6 bases, with 10 bases separating them. The CDR3 contains 13 residues. CDR3: CASSQRRQNGYTF. CDR3 DNA sequence: TGTGCCAGCAGCCAAAGACGGCAGAATGGCTACACCTTC.

This clonotype came up a few times. This chain joins TRBV27 and TRBJ2-1; the match to TRBD2 covers 11 bases. Unmatched junction bases numbered 20, after V lost 7 bases and J lost 0 bases. Germline CDR1 and CDR2: MNHEY and SMNVEV (reference sequence). The CDR3 runs to 21 residues. This CDR3 reads CASKANAGTGTSGPSYNEQFF. CDR3 coding DNA: TGTGCCAGCAAAGCTAACGCCGGGACAGGGACTAGCGGTCCCTCCTACAATGAGCAGTTCTTC.

The sample holds a few counts of this clonotype. The gene calls are TRBV10-3 and TRBJ2-1; TRBD2 matches at 9 bases. Germline loops: CDR1 ENHRY, CDR2 SYGVKD. Germline trimming cut 7 bases from V and 8 bases from J; bases unmatched to any gene: 9. The CDR3 runs 14 residues. In DNA form, the CDR3 reads TGTGCCATCATGGGTAGCGGGAGAACCGATGAGCAGTTCTTC. This encodes CAIMGSGRTDEQFF.

This clonotype has just a few counts. The chain links TRBV20-1 to TRBJ1-6, with D perhaps matching TRBD1 (5 bases). The V and J ends lost 0 bases and 8 bases respectively, with 11 bases between them. The germline V gene encodes CDR1 DFQATT and CDR2 SNEGSKA (reference sequence). The CDR3 length is 14 residues. The CDR3: CSARDPQEYSPLHF. CDR3 nucleotides: TGCAGTGCTAGAGATCCACAGGAATATTCACCCCTCCACTTT.

The chain is built from TRBV28 and TRBJ2-7; D is possibly TRBD1 or TRBD2 (5 bases each). Germline V gene data show CDR1 as MDHEN and CDR2 as SYDVKM. The CDR3 length is 13 residues. Trimming took off 10 bases at V and 3 bases at J, with 16 bases between the two ends. CDR3: CATHPGRFYEQYF. The CDR3 nucleotides are TGTGCCACCCACCCGGGACGTTTCTACGAGCAGTACTTC.

The rearrangement links TRBV7-9 to TRBJ2-5, with 8 bases matching TRBD2. The CDR3 consists of 16 residues. Unmatched junction bases numbered 12, after V lost 4 bases and J lost 5 bases. From germline, CDR1 is SEHNR and CDR2 FQNEAQ (reference sequence). The CDR3 reads CASSSPGLDVVETQYF. CDR3 bases: TGTGCCAGCAGCTCTCCGGGACTAGATGTGGTGGAGACCCAGTACTTC.

On this clonotype: Germline and junction disagree at one end, which may indicate a read error. The chain combines TRBV4-1 with TRBJ2-7; 14 bases are shared with TRBD2. CDR1 is MGHRA, CDR2 YSYEKL, per germline. The CDR3 has 17 amino acids. CDR3: CASSQEGLAGEFDEQYF. For the CDR3, the DNA is TGTGCCAGCAGCCAAGAGGGACTAGCGGGAGAGTTCGACGAGCAGTACTTC.

A single count supports this clonotype. The chain recombines TRBV7-8 with TRBJ2-3; TRBD1 matches 9 bases. V gave up 6 bases and J gave up 2 bases; unmatched junction bases: 3. The germline CDR1 and CDR2 sequences are SGHVS and FQNEAQ. The CDR3 sequence is 14 residues long. The CDR3 DNA reads TGTGCCAGCAGTAACAGGGGGCCCACAGATACGCAGTATTTT. Translating gives CASSNRGPTDTQYF. Full variable domain (outside the CDR3, taken from reference TRBV7-8 and TRBJ2-3): GAGVSQSPRYKVAKRGQDVALRCDPISGHVSLFWYQQALGQGPEFLTYFQNEAQLDKSGLPSDRFFAERPEGSVSTLKIQRTQQEDSAVYLCASSNRGPTDTQYFGPGTRLTVL.

The chain recombines TRBV5-1 with TRBJ1-5; unclear D gene. The CDR3 length is 13 residues. Germline V gene data show CDR1 as SGHRS and CDR2 as YFSETQ. V lost 1 base, J lost 9 bases, and 11 bases lay in between. CDR3 amino acids: CASSLSPLGPQHF. Here the CDR3 DNA reads TGCGCCAGCAGCTTGTCGCCTTTAGGGCCCCAGCATTTT.

The rearrangement uses TRBV27 and TRBJ2-3, with a tentative D call TRBD2 (5 bases). CDR3 size: 15 residues. V dropped 7 bases and J dropped 1 base, with 15 bases sitting between them. In germline, CDR1 is MNHEY, CDR2 SMNVEV (reference sequence). This CDR3 reads CASKNSPLGTDTQYF. CDR3 DNA: TGTGCCAGCAAGAACTCCCCACTAGGCACAGATACGCAGTATTTT.

V gene TRBV11-3 combines with J gene TRBJ2-2; 14 nucleotides match TRBD2. The CDR3 has 16 residues. Germline CDR1 and CDR2: SGHNT and YENEEA. Germline trimming cut 5 bases from V and 6 bases from J; bases unmatched to any gene: 5. The CDR3 nucleotides are TGTGCCAGCAGCAGGGGGACTAGCGGGGGATCCGGGGAGCTGTTTTTT. This translates into CASSRGTSGGSGELFF.

The chain combines TRBV10-3 with TRBJ2-7; D is possibly TRBD2 (5 bases). Germline assignment: CDR1 ENHRY and CDR2 SYGVKD. Trimming stripped 0 bases from V and 3 bases from J, with 9 bases between. The CDR3 totals 14 residues. CDR3 sequence reads: CAISESTGYYEQYF. The CDR3 DNA sequence: TGTGCCATCAGTGAGTCGACGGGGTACTACGAGCAGTACTTC.

J is TRBJ1-4 and V is TRBV7-9; TRBD1 might be the D (5 bases). The germline V gene has CDR1 SEHNR and CDR2 FQNEAQ (reference sequence). Trimming took 6 bases from V and 5 from J, leaving 13 bases between them. This CDR3 region has 14 residues. The chain's CDR3 is CASSPGIRNEKLFF. The CDR3 DNA reads as TGTGCCAGCAGTCCAGGGATACGCAATGAAAAACTGTTTTTT.

Remarks on this clonotype: Likely a read error: the CDR3 ends without its conserved phenylalanine or tryptophan. The chain is built from TRBV7-2 and TRBJ1-1; no firm D call. CDR1 is SGHTA, CDR2 FQGNSA, per germline. The CDR3 extends over 14 amino acids. The V gene lost 6 bases and the J gene lost 0 bases, with 11 bases spanning the gap. The chain's CDR3 is CASRKGRMNTEAFL. The CDR3 nucleotides are TGTGCCAGCAGAAAAGGACGGATGAACACTGAAGCTTTCTTA.

This clonotype has more than one count but fewer than ten. J is TRBJ2-3 and V is TRBV19; D might be TRBD2 (5 bases). Trimming took 5 bases from V and 6 from J, leaving 9 bases between them. Germline V gives CDR1 LNHDA, CDR2 SQIVND (reference sequence). CDR3 length: 12 amino acids. CDR3 residues: CASSPERDTQYF. For the CDR3, the DNA is TGTGCCAGTAGTCCCGAGCGGGATACGCAGTATTTT.

This clonotype was seen more than once but under ten times. The DNA for the CDR3 is TGTGCCAGTAGTATGGGGAGAGTCACCGGGGAGCTGTTTTTT. Its protein product is CASSMGRVTGELFF. V gene TRBV19 combines with J gene TRBJ2-2; D possibly corresponds to TRBD2 (5 bases). The CDR3 covers 14 residues. Germline CDR1 reads LNHDA; CDR2 reads SQIVND (reference sequence). V dropped 3 bases and J dropped 4 bases, with 9 bases sitting between them.

This chain's CDR3 is CASSAEGQSVSKTQYF. The CDR3 coding sequence is TGTGCCAGCAGTGCTGAAGGACAGTCCGTCTCGAAGACCCAGTACTTC. The chain employs TRBV6-1 and TRBJ2-5, with a weak D call TRBD1 (6 bases). From germline, CDR1 is MNHNS and CDR2 SASEGT. The CDR3 consists of 16 residues. The V and J ends lost 4 bases and 6 bases respectively, with 21 bases between them.

The chain combines TRBV7-8 with TRBJ1-1; D unresolved. CDR1 is SGHVS and CDR2 is FQNEAQ in the germline V gene. V lost 4 bases, J lost 5 bases, and 11 bases lay in between. The length of the CDR3 is 13 residues. For the CDR3, the DNA is TGTGCCAGCAGCTCCAGGCCACAAACTGAAGCTTTCTTT. Translation gives CASSSRPQTEAFF.

This clonotype was detected a few times. The chain has TRBV15 and TRBJ1-6; 9 bases match TRBD1. The CDR3 loop spans 15 amino acids. J lost 7 bases, V lost 0 bases, and 1 base had no gene match. Germline CDR1 reads LNHNV; CDR2 reads YYDKDF (reference sequence). The CDR3 sequence is CATSRDTGGNSPLHF. The CDR3 nucleotides are TGTGCCACCAGCAGAGATACAGGGGGCAATTCACCCCTCCACTTT.

This clonotype was counted between two and nine times. The genes are TRBV12-3 or TRBV12-4 and TRBJ2-1, with a weak D call TRBD2 (5 bases). The CDR3 sequence is 15 residues long. Trimming removed 3 bases at V and 4 bases at J, with 13 bases between. CDR3 residues: CASSLVTSGYNEQFF. The DNA of the CDR3 is TGTGCCAGCAGTTTGGTAACTAGTGGATACAATGAGCAGTTCTTC.

This rearrangement joins TRBV28 to TRBJ2-7; 11 positions agree with TRBD2. J lost 12 bases, V lost 2 bases, and 9 bases had no gene match. In germline, CDR1 is MDHEN, CDR2 SYDVKM. This CDR3 comprises 14 residues. The CDR3 is CASSLNSLAGGLYF. The DNA of the CDR3 is TGTGCCAGCAGTTTAAACAGCCTAGCGGGAGGCTTGTACTTC.

This clonotype showed up just a few times. The chain carries TRBV12-3 or TRBV12-4 and TRBJ1-1; D possibly corresponds to TRBD1 (6 bases). There are 14 residues in the CDR3. Trimming left V 3 bases short and J 1 base short, with 9 bases between. CDR3 in amino acids: CASSFRGSNTEAFF. CDR3 in DNA: TGTGCCAGCAGTTTCAGGGGATCGAACACTGAAGCTTTCTTT.

V is TRBV6-1 and J is TRBJ2-7, with D perhaps matching TRBD1 or TRBD2 (5 bases each). The CDR3 is made up of 15 amino acids. Germline CDR1 is MNHNS and CDR2 is SASEGT. V was trimmed by 3 bases and J by 4 bases, leaving 16 bases between them. CDR3 bases: TGTGCCAGCAGTGATTTGGAAGGGACGGGGTACGAGCAGTACTTC. It encodes CASSDLEGTGYEQYF.

This chain uses TRBV5-1 with TRBJ2-2, with a weak D call TRBD1 (5 bases). Germline CDR1 reads SGHRS; CDR2 reads YFSETQ. Trimming shortened V by 0 bases and J by 1 base, and 13 bases separated the two germline ends. This CDR3 region has 17 residues. CDR3 region: CASSLEGRGGNTGELFF. CDR3 DNA: TGCGCCAGCAGCTTGGAGGGGCGTGGCGGGAACACCGGGGAGCTGTTTTTT.

The J gene is TRBJ2-1, the V gene TRBV11-3; D may be TRBD1 (5 bases). The ends were cut back, 5 bases at V and 7 bases at J, with 12 bases in the middle. CDR1 and CDR2 (germline): SGHNT, YENEEA. CDR3 length: 13 residues. CDR3 loop: CASSTTTANEQFF. CDR3 sequence (DNA): TGTGCCAGCAGCACAACGACAGCGAATGAGCAGTTCTTC.

This chain connects TRBV5-1 to TRBJ2-3; TRBD2 agrees at 9 bases. Per germline, CDR1 SGHRS and CDR2 YFSETQ. The CDR3 runs 17 residues. J was trimmed by 1 base and V by 0 bases; bases with no gene match: 6. In DNA, the CDR3 is TGCGCCAGCAGCTTGGTGGCTAGCGGGAAGGGCACAGATACGCAGTATTTT. The encoded protein is CASSLVASGKGTDTQYF.

The rearrangement links TRBV19 to TRBJ1-5; a weak D match, TRBD1 (5 bases). V was trimmed by 7 bases and J by 4 bases, leaving 23 bases between them. Looked up from germline, CDR1 is LNHDA and CDR2 is SQIVND (reference sequence). This CDR3 region has 17 residues. The CDR3 DNA is TGTGCCAGTAAAGGACCACTTGGGGGGTTTGGGAATCAGCCCCAGCATTTT. Protein product: CASKGPLGGFGNQPQHF.